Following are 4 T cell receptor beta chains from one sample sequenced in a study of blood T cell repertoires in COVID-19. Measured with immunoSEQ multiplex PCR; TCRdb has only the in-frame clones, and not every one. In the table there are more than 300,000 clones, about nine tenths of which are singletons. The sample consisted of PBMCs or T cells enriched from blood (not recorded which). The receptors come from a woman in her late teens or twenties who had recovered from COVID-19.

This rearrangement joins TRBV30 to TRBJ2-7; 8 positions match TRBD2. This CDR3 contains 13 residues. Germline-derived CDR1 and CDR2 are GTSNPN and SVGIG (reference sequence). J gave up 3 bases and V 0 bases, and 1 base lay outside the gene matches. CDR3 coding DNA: TGTGCCTGGAGTGTTCGGGGGGGCTACGAGCAGTACTTC. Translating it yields CAWSVRGGYEQYF.

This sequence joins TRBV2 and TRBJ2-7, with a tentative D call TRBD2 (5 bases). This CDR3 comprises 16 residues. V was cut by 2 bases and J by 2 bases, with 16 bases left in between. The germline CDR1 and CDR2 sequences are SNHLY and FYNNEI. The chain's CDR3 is CASSESPGFGTYEQYF. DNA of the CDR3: TGTGCCAGCAGTGAATCTCCGGGATTTGGCACCTACGAGCAGTACTTC.

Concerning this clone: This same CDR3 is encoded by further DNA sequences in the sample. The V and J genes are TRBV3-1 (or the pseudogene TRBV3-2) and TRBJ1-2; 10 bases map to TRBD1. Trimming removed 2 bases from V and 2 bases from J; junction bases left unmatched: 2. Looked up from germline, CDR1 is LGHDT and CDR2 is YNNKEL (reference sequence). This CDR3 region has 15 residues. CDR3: CASSQRQGANYGYTF. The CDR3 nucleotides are TGTGCCAGCAGCCAAAGACAGGGGGCCAACTATGGCTACACCTTC.

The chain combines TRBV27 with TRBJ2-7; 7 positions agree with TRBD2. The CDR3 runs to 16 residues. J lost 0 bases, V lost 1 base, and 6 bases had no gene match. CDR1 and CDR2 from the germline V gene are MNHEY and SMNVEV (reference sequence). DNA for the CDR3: TGTGCCAGCAGTTTATTAGGGGAGCGGGGCTCCTACGAGCAGTACTTC. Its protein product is CASSLLGERGSYEQYF.